The rows below give T cell receptor beta chains drawn from one sample of a study of preoperative IRX-2 immunotherapy in early breast cancer. Produced via immunoSEQ multiplex PCR; TCRdb's table is partial and in-frame only. The sample gives 35,000 to 40,000 clones, 75% to 85% of which show up once; nearly 1.5% is in the top ten. The material sequenced was lymph node tissue, taken after IRX-2 immunotherapy. The source is a human donor with breast cancer. Both conserved end residues are trimmed from each CDR3. Fields, in order: V gene, J gene, CDR3 protein.

>TRBV28|TRBJ2-2
ASRGLAGFVHGELF
>TRBV28|TRBJ1-1
ASSFLTWLGAEAF
>TRBV11-3|TRBJ2-2
ASSLVGRRAGELF
>TRBV5-1|TRBJ2-3
ASSFGRGVTDTQY
>TRBV30|TRBJ1-3
AWSLRGTGGFRSGNTIY
>TRBV6-8|TRBJ1-1
ASSYGQTISMNTEAF
>TRBV19|TRBJ2-7
ASSMAGRVLDEQY
>TRBV28|TRBJ2-1
ASSLGQGVSYNEQF
>TRBV6-7|TRBJ2-1
ASGGSNEQF
>TRBV6-8|TRBJ1-5
ASSYSGTGTAPQH
>TRBV19|TRBJ1-2
ASSIPHFGTAPNYGYT
>TRBV7-4|TRBJ2-7
ASSEGPEYEQY
>TRBV15|TRBJ1-1
ATSRGRDRGPRAF
>TRBV28|TRBJ2-1
ASSFVKTGGYNEQF
>TRBV11-3|TRBJ1-1
ASSLGQGPWSEAF
>TRBV5-1|TRBJ2-7
ASSLGTGGAYEQY
>TRBV16|TRBJ1-2
ASSLGTGSYGYT
>TRBV6-8|TRBJ2-3
ASSYSRLAGTTDTQY
>TRBV11-3|TRBJ2-3
ASSLGPGSTDTQY
>TRBV11-3|TRBJ2-7
ASSFERGTYEQY
>TRBV11-3|TRBJ1-5
ASSPISGPSGYSNQPQH
>TRBV19|TRBJ2-3
ASSMVAGRTDTQY
>TRBV30|TRBJ2-7
AWRQTGINEQY
>TRBV23-1|TRBJ2-7
ASSQDLLVGSPGLYEQY
>TRBV6-8|TRBJ2-7
ASSYSPGRREYEQY
>TRBV11-3|TRBJ1-5
ASSLMGSNQPQH
>TRBV30|TRBJ1-2
AWSTQGAGGYT
>TRBV11-3|TRBJ2-3
ASSGRGNWGTDTQY
>TRBV11-3|TRBJ2-5
ASSPTGAPQETQY
>TRBV11-3|TRBJ1-4
ASSLGTGGFSEKLF
>TRBV5-1|TRBJ1-4
ASSLAGQDNEKLF
>TRBV11-3|TRBJ2-7
ASSPTGTGAPREQY
>TRBV5-1|TRBJ2-3
ASSLQGSRSDTQY
>TRBV5-1|TRBJ1-5
ASSLVSVYSNQPQH
>TRBV6-8|TRBJ1-1
ASRHWRGNTEAF
>TRBV6-8|TRBJ2-1
ASSRTTLDEQF
>TRBV15|TRBJ1-4
ATSTRTGKMDEKLF
>TRBV11-3|TRBJ1-5
ASSMTGGGNQPQH
>TRBV28|TRBJ2-2
ASSFPRGGAGELF
>TRBV6-8|TRBJ1-3
ASSPLGSLSGNTIY
>TRBV29-1|TRBJ1-2
SVPGTGDTNYGYT
>TRBV19|TRBJ2-2
ASSIQSVGELF
>TRBV30|TRBJ1-3
AWMPGAAGNTIY